This T cell receptor (beta chain) was found in a study of cytomegalovirus exposure and HLA in healthy donors. Overall study: In terms of ancestry, the Caucasian-associated cluster contained 75% to 85% of the roughly 400 genotyped donors.

Both 60 Vbeta primers and 13 Jbeta primers went into the PCR. Profiling relied on immunoSEQ multiplex PCR, and the TCRdb table lists in-frame clones only, not all of them. The sample lists roughly 120,000 clones; 50% to 65% were seen once. V was clipped by 5 bases and J by 4 bases; unmatched bases: 9. CDR1 is SGHDT, CDR2 YYEEEE, per germline. This CDR3 has 15 amino acids. Study-wide findings and caveats: Reports credit the classifier with highly specific, highly sensitive diagnosis of cytomegalovirus status. In a later analysis, specific HLA alleles were associated with 15,000 or so TCR beta sequences at a 0.05 false discovery rate.

In regard to this clone: The target antigen is unknown.

The donors, nominally healthy at sampling, likely had unrecorded immune exposures. The TCR comes from a woman in her forties in good health and CMV-seropositive. This chain uses TRBV5-6 with TRBJ1-1, with 9 bases identical to TRBD1. Sample: PBMCs. The CDR3 DNA reads TGTGCCAGCAGAATCCGGGACAGGGCAGGCACTGAAGCTTTCTTT. Protein product: CASRIRDRAGTEAFF.